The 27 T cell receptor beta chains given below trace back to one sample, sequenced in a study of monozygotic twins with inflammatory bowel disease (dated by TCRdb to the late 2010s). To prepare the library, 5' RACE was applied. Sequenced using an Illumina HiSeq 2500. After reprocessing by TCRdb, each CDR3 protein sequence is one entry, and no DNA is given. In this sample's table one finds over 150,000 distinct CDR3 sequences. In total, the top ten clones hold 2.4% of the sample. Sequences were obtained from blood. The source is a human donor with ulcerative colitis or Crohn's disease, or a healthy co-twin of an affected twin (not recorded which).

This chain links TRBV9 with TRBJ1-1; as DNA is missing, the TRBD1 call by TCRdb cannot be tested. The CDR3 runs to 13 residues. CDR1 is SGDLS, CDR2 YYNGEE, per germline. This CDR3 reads CASSTGVNTEAFF.

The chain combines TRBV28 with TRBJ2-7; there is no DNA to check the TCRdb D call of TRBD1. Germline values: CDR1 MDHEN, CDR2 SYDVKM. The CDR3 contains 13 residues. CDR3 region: CASMKDRTYEQYF.

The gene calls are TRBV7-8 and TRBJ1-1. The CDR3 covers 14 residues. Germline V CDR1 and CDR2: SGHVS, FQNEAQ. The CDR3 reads CASSQEAMNTEAFF.

This CDR3 is CSARDGWGTNLYEQYF. The chain recombines TRBV20-1 with TRBJ2-7; TCRdb lists TRBD1, though no DNA is available to test this call. Per germline, CDR1 DFQATT and CDR2 SNEGSKA (reference sequence). The CDR3 spans 16 residues.

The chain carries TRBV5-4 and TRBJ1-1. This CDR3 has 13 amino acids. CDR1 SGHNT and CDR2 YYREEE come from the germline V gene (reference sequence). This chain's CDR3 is CASSRHSNTEAFF.

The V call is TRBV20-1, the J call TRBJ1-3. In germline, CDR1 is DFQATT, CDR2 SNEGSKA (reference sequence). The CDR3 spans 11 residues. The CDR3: CSAPQRNTIYF.

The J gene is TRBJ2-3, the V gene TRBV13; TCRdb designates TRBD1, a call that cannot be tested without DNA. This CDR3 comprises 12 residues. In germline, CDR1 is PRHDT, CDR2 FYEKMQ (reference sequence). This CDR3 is CASSFLGGEQYF.

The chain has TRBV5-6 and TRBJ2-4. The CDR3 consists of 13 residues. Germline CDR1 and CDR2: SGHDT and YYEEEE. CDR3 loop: CASSLLGVNMQYF.

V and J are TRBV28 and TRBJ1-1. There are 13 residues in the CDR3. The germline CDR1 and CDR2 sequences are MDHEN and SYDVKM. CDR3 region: CASSPSTYTEAFF.

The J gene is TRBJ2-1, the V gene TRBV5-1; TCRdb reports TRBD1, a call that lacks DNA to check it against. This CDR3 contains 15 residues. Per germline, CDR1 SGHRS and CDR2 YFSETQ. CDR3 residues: CASSYRQGTYNEQFF.

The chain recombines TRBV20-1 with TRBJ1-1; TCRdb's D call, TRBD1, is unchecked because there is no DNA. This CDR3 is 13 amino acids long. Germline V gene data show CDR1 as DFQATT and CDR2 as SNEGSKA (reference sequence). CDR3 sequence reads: CLPRRGRDTEAFF.

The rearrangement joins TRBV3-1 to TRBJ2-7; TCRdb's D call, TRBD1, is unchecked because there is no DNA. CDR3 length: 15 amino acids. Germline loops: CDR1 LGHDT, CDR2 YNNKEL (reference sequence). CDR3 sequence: CASSHSGGSSYEQYF.

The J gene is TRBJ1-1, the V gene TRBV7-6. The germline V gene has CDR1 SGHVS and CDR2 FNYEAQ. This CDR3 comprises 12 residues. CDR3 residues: CASSLTGTEAFF. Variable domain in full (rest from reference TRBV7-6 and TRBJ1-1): GAGVSQSPRYKVTKRGQDVALRCDPISGHVSLYWYRQALGQGPEFLTYFNYEAQQDKSGLPNDRFSAERPEGSISTLTIQRTEQRDSAMYRCASSLTGTEAFFGQGTRLTVV.

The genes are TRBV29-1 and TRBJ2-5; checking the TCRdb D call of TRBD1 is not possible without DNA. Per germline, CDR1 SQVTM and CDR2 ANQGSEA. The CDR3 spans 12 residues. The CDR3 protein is CSAGTGQETQYF.

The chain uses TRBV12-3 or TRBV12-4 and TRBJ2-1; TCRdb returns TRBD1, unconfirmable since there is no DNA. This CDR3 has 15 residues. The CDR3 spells CASSMDRGRVNEQFF.

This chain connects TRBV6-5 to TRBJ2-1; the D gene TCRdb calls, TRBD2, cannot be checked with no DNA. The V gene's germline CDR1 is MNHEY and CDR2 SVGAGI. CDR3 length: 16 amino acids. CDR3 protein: CASSYPKSGGAYEQFF.

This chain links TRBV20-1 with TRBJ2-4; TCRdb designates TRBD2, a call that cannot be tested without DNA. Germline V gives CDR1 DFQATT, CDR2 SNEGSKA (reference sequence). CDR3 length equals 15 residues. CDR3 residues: CSATLAGGGSSGQYF.

Here the CDR3 reads CASSLDGGGTLDQYF. The V and J genes are TRBV11-3 and TRBJ2-5; TCRdb outputs TRBD1, but without DNA this stays unchecked. The CDR3 spans 15 residues. Looked up from germline, CDR1 is SGHNT and CDR2 is YENEEA.

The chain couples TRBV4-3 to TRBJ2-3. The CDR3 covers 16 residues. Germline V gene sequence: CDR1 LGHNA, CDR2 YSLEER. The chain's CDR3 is CASSLGRTTGPDTQYF.

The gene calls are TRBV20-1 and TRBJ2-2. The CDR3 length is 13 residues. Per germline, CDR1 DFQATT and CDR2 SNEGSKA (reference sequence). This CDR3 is CSPSQTHTGELFF.

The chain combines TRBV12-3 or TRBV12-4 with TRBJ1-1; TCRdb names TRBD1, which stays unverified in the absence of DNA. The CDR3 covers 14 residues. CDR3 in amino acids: CASSLKGRNTEAFF.

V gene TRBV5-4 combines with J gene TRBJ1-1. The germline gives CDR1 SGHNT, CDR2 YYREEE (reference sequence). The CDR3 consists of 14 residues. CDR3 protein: CASSFPDLNTEAFF.

The CDR3 here is CASSLVVGDGEQFF. The gene calls are TRBV5-1 and TRBJ2-1; TCRdb names TRBD2, which stays unverified in the absence of DNA. The length of the CDR3 is 14 residues. CDR1 is SGHRS, CDR2 YFSETQ, per germline.

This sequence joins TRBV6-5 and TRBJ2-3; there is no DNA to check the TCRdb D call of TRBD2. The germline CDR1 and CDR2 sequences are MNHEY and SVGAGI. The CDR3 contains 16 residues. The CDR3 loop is CASSYASGRATDTQYF.

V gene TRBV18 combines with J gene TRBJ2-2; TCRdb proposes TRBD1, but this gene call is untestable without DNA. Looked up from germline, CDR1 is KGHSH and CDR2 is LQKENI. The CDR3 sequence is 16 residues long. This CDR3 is CASSPPGGPNTGELFF. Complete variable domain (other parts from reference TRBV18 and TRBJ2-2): NAGVMQNPRHLVRRRGQEARLRCSPMKGHSHVYWYRQLPEEGLKFMVYLQKENIIDESGMPKERFSAEFPKEGPSILRIQQVVRGDSAAYFCASSPPGGPNTGELFFGEGSRLTVL.

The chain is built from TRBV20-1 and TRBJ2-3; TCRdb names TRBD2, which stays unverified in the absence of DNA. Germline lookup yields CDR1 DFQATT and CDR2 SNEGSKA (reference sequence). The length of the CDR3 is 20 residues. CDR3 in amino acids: CSARGGAGTSGRASTDTQYF.

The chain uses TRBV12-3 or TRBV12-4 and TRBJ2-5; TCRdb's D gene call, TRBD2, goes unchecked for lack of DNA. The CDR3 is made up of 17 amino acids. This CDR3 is CASSLEREGRLGETQYF.